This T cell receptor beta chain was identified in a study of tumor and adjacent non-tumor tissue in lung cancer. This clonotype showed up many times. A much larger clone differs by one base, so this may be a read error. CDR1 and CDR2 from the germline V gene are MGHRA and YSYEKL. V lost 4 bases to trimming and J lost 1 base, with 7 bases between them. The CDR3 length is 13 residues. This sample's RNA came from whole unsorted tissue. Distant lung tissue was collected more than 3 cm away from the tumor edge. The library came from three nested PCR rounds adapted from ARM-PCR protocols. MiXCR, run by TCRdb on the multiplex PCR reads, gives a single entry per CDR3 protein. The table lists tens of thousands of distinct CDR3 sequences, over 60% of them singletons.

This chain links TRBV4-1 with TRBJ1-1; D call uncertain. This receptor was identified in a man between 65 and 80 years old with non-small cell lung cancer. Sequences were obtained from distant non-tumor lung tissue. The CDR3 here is CASSRVPNTEAFF. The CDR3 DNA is TGCGCCAGCAGCCGAGTACCGAACACTGAAGCTTTCTTT.